A single sample is the source of the 8 T cell receptor beta chains below, sequenced in a study of blood T cell repertoires in COVID-19. The assay was immunoSEQ multiplex PCR, and TCRdb's table has in-frame clones only and misses some. The data contain about 74,000 clones, less than 95% of them singletons. The sequencing input was peripheral blood. The receptor set was obtained from a woman aged 45 to 65 in a cohort sampled during active COVID-19.

The rearrangement uses TRBV7-2 and TRBJ1-6; D is undetermined. V lost 5 bases and J 10 bases, leaving 12 bases between the germline ends. The length of the CDR3 is 13 residues. Germline V gives CDR1 SGHTA, CDR2 FQGNSA. The CDR3 nucleotides are TGTGCCAGCAGCCAGGCCAAAGACTCACCCCTCCACTTT. Its protein is CASSQAKDSPLHF. Drawing the rest from reference TRBV7-2 and TRBJ1-6, the complete variable domain is GAGVSQSPSNKVTEKGKDVELRCDPISGHTALYWYRQSLGQGLEFLIYFQGNSAPDKSGLPSDRFSAERTGGSVSTLTIQRTQQEDSAVYLCASSQAKDSPLHFGNGTRLTVT.

V gene TRBV19 combines with J gene TRBJ2-5; 9 positions match TRBD2. The V gene end was trimmed by 3 bases and the J gene end by 2 bases; junction bases not matched to a gene: 7. CDR3 size: 16 residues. Germline values: CDR1 LNHDA, CDR2 SQIVND (reference sequence). The CDR3 bases are TGTGCCAGTAGTATGAGTCGCCTAGCGGGGCAAGAGACCCAGTACTTC. It specifies CASSMSRLAGQETQYF. Combining the CDR3 with reference TRBV19 and TRBJ2-5 gives the whole variable domain DGGITQSPKYLFRKEGQNVTLSCEQNLNHDAMYWYRQDPGQGLRLIYYSQIVNDFQKGDIAEGYSVSREKKESFPLTVTSAQKNPTAFYLCASSMSRLAGQETQYFGPGTRLLVL.

This clone was seen only a few times. The chain carries TRBV2 and TRBJ1-1; 8 bases are shared with TRBD1. Germline V CDR1 and CDR2: SNHLY, FYNNEI. There are 14 residues in the CDR3. V lost 7 bases to trimming and J lost 0 bases; unmatched junction nucleotides: 4. CDR3 coding DNA: TGTGCCAGCACCTCGGACAGGGTGAACACTGAAGCTTTCTTT. As protein: CASTSDRVNTEAFF.

This sequence joins TRBV5-1 and TRBJ1-1, with D possibly matching TRBD1 (5 bases). The length of the CDR3 is 11 residues. The V gene's germline CDR1 is SGHRS and CDR2 YFSETQ. The ends were cut back, 0 bases at V and 8 bases at J, with 5 bases in the middle. CDR3 sequence: CASSLEGEAFF. In nucleotides, the CDR3 is TGCGCCAGCAGCTTGGAGGGGGAAGCTTTCTTT.

The chain is built from TRBV30 and TRBJ1-4, with 9 bases aligning to TRBD1. Losses at the gene ends were 4 bases for V and 10 bases for J; bases not matched to a gene: 7. This CDR3 region has 13 residues. The V gene's germline CDR1 is GTSNPN and CDR2 SVGIG (reference sequence). CDR3 nucleotides: TGTGCCTGGACTCGGGACAGGGTCTCAAAACTGTTTTTT. Amino acid sequence: CAWTRDRVSKLFF.

The chain employs TRBV5-1 and TRBJ2-5, with TRBD2 as a possible D gene (6 bases). The CDR3 extends over 13 amino acids. Germline CDR1 is SGHRS and CDR2 is YFSETQ. V lost 0 bases to trimming and J lost 5 bases, with 8 bases between them. This CDR3 reads CASSLGRAETQYF. The CDR3 DNA is TGCGCCAGCAGCTTGGGGAGGGCGGAGACCCAGTACTTC.

The chain recombines TRBV4-1 with TRBJ2-2, with D possibly being TRBD2 (5 bases). This CDR3 has 16 amino acids. With 3 bases removed from V and 0 bases from J, the gap between germline ends came to 11 bases. Looked up from germline, CDR1 is MGHRA and CDR2 is YSYEKL. For the CDR3, the DNA is TGCGCCAGCAGCCACTTGGACTTTTCGAACACCGGGGAGCTGTTTTTT. Translated: CASSHLDFSNTGELFF.

The gene calls are TRBV2 and TRBJ1-1; D remains ambiguous. Germline CDR1 reads SNHLY; CDR2 reads FYNNEI. V lost 6 bases and J lost 6, with 11 bases in between. This CDR3 is built from 12 residues. The chain's CDR3 is CASSGVVPEAFF. As DNA, the CDR3 is TGTGCCAGCAGCGGGGTGGTCCCTGAAGCTTTCTTT.